The rows below give T cell receptor beta chains drawn from one sample of a study of cytomegalovirus exposure and HLA in healthy donors. Method: immunoSEQ multiplex PCR; TCRdb's copy keeps in-frame clones and lacks some. Found here are over 85,000 clones, approximately 82% of them singletons; the top ten hold over 10%. Sequenced input: PBMCs. The receptors stem from a man under 40 in good health and CMV-seropositive. CDR3s include the opening cysteine and the closing phenylalanine or tryptophan. A D gene is named only where the DNA matches it firmly. Clone sizes are given selectively: once, few, many, or a class where the clone is expanded.

CDR3: CASDQGAPGELFF
DNA: TGTGCCTCCGATCAGGGGGCCCCCGGGGAGCTGTTTTTT
size: once
V: TRBV30
D: TRBD1
J: TRBJ2-2

CDR3: CASSRIHNQDYEQYF
DNA: TGTGCCAGCAGTCGTATCCATAACCAGGACTACGAGCAGTACTTC
size: -
V: TRBV7-9
D: -
J: TRBJ2-7

CDR3: CASSRPGQLYEQYF
DNA: TGTGCCAGCAGCCGACCGGGACAGTTATACGAGCAGTACTTC
size: few
V: TRBV6-5
D: TRBD1
J: TRBJ2-7

CDR3: CASSWGDSTYEQYF
DNA: TGTGCCAGCAGCTGGGGGGACAGCACCTACGAGCAGTACTTC
size: -
V: TRBV5-4
D: -
J: TRBJ2-7

CDR3: CASSSFGSSHEQYF
DNA: TGTGCCAGCAGCTCCTTCGGGTCCTCCCACGAGCAGTACTTC
size: -
V: TRBV7-9
D: -
J: TRBJ2-7

CDR3: CASSQGGVRGETQYF
DNA: TGCGCCAGCAGCCAAGGAGGCGTCCGGGGGGAGACCCAGTACTTC
size: -
V: TRBV4-1
D: -
J: TRBJ2-5

CDR3: CASSHLNLIADQETQYF
DNA: TGCGCCAGCAGCCACCTCAACTTGATAGCGGACCAAGAGACCCAGTACTTC
size: -
V: TRBV4-1
D: -
J: TRBJ2-5

CDR3: CASSEVGGLRETQYF
DNA: TGTGCCAGCAGTGAAGTAGGGGGACTACGAGAGACCCAGTACTTC
size: -
V: TRBV2
D: -
J: TRBJ2-5

CDR3: CASRSGLAGLEQYF
DNA: TGTGCCAGCCGCTCCGGGCTAGCGGGTCTCGAGCAGTACTTC
size: -
V: TRBV7-2
D: TRBD2
J: TRBJ2-7

CDR3: CASSAPGTSGGPPGETQYF
DNA: TGTGCCAGCAGCGCCCCCGGGACTAGCGGGGGCCCCCCAGGAGAGACCCAGTACTTC
size: -
V: TRBV9
D: TRBD2
J: TRBJ2-5

CDR3: CASSFGGGTGLMAGSSGNTIYF
DNA: TGCGCCAGCAGCTTTGGAGGTGGGACAGGGCTAATGGCGGGTTCCTCTGGAAACACCATATATTTT
size: few
V: TRBV4-1
D: TRBD1
J: TRBJ1-3

CDR3: CVSSQALTAYTGELFF
DNA: TGCGTCAGCAGCCAAGCCCTGACAGCGTACACCGGGGAGCTGTTTTTT
size: -
V: TRBV4-3
D: -
J: TRBJ2-2

CDR3: CASSEGQAGTDTQYF
DNA: TGTGCCAGCAGTGAAGGACAGGCTGGCACAGATACGCAGTATTTT
size: few
V: TRBV6-1
D: -
J: TRBJ2-3

CDR3: CASSYSVWGQRHF
DNA: TGTGCCAGCAGTTACTCGGTCTGGGGCCAAAGGCATTTT
size: few
V: TRBV6-5
D: -
J: TRBJ1-5

CDR3: CASSYSSTWGEYGYTF
DNA: TGTGCCAGCAGTTACTCTTCCACCTGGGGGGAATATGGCTACACCTTC
size: -
V: TRBV6-6
D: -
J: TRBJ1-2

CDR3: CSAPPTNTF
DNA: TGCAGTGCCCCCCCGACTAACACCTTC
size: -
V: TRBV20-1
D: -
J: TRBJ1-2

CDR3: CASSLWRQKNTGELFF
DNA: TGTGCCAGCAGCTTGTGGCGACAGAAGAACACCGGGGAGCTGTTTTTT
size: -
V: TRBV5-5
D: -
J: TRBJ2-2

CDR3: CASSFLAGEDEQYF
DNA: TGTGCCAGCTCATTTTTAGCGGGGGAGGATGAGCAGTACTTC
size: -
V: TRBV18
D: TRBD2
J: TRBJ2-7

CDR3: CASSRTRLAGREQYF
DNA: TGTGCCAGCAGCCGCACAAGACTAGCGGGGCGCGAGCAGTACTTC
size: -
V: TRBV7-8
D: TRBD2
J: TRBJ2-7

CDR3: CASRGAGTDTQYF
DNA: TGTGCCAGCAGGGGGGCCGGCACAGATACGCAGTATTTT
size: -
V: TRBV27
D: -
J: TRBJ2-3

CDR3: CASRDGLAGTSYNEQFF
DNA: TGTGCCAGCAGGGACGGACTAGCGGGGACCTCCTACAATGAGCAGTTCTTC
size: few
V: TRBV2
D: TRBD2
J: TRBJ2-1

CDR3: CASSRGSNTGELFF
DNA: TGTGCCAGCTCTCGGGGATCGAACACCGGGGAGCTGTTTTTT
size: -
V: TRBV18
D: -
J: TRBJ2-2

CDR3: CASSSYYGYTF
DNA: TGTGCCAGCAGTTCATACTATGGCTACACCTTC
size: -
V: TRBV6-5
D: -
J: TRBJ1-2

CDR3: CASSWGGGGEQYF
DNA: TGTGCCAGCAGTTGGGGCGGGGGGGGAGAGCAGTACTTC
size: -
V: TRBV9
D: TRBD2
J: TRBJ2-7

CDR3: CASSPRVGDRASYEQYF
DNA: TGTGCCAGCAGCCCCAGGGTGGGGGACAGGGCATCCTACGAGCAGTACTTC
size: -
V: TRBV7-8
D: TRBD1
J: TRBJ2-7

CDR3: CASTLSRGGTDTQYF
DNA: TGTGCCAGCACCCTTTCCCGGGGGGGCACAGATACGCAGTATTTT
size: few
V: TRBV2
D: TRBD2
J: TRBJ2-3

CDR3: CASSSGTGDTDTQYF
DNA: TGTGCCAGCAGCAGCGGGACAGGGGACACAGATACGCAGTATTTT
size: -
V: TRBV5-4
D: TRBD1
J: TRBJ2-3

CDR3: CAISEFQGTYNEQFF
DNA: TGTGCCATCAGTGAGTTTCAGGGGACCTACAATGAGCAGTTCTTC
size: -
V: TRBV10-3
D: -
J: TRBJ2-1

CDR3: CASSVTQGSQPQHF
DNA: TGTGCCAGCAGCGTGACACAGGGGAGCCAGCCCCAGCATTTT
size: -
V: TRBV5-6
D: TRBD1
J: TRBJ1-5

CDR3: CASSLDVGRRNEQFF
DNA: TGCGCCAGCAGCTTGGACGTGGGCAGGCGTAATGAGCAGTTCTTC
size: few
V: TRBV5-1
D: -
J: TRBJ2-1

CDR3: CASSQSRRTGGDEQFF
DNA: TGCGCCAGCAGTCAATCGAGAAGGACGGGGGGGGATGAGCAGTTCTTC
size: -
V: TRBV23-1
D: TRBD2
J: TRBJ2-1

CDR3: CASSLGQGTGELFF
DNA: TGCGCCAGCAGCTTGGGACAGGGGACCGGGGAGCTGTTTTTT
size: -
V: TRBV5-1
D: TRBD1
J: TRBJ2-2

CDR3: CASRRMTTAETQYF
DNA: TGTGCCAGTCGCCGAATGACTACAGCCGAGACCCAGTACTTC
size: once
V: TRBV19
D: -
J: TRBJ2-5

CDR3: CASSPDRPNRDIQYF
DNA: TGTGCCAGCAGCCCAGACAGGCCAAATAGGGACATTCAGTACTTC
size: -
V: TRBV7-2
D: -
J: TRBJ2-4

CDR3: CASSSLKGPKGGYTF
DNA: TGTGCCAGCAGTTCCCTCAAGGGGCCAAAGGGAGGCTACACCTTC
size: -
V: TRBV28
D: -
J: TRBJ1-2

CDR3: CASSLGEANSPLHF
DNA: TGTGCCAGCAGCTTAGGGGAGGCAAATTCACCCCTCCACTTT
size: few
V: TRBV7-6
D: -
J: TRBJ1-6

CDR3: CASSIGDRVINQPQHF
DNA: TGTGCCAGTAGTATAGGGGACAGGGTTATCAATCAGCCCCAGCATTTT
size: -
V: TRBV19
D: TRBD1
J: TRBJ1-5

CDR3: CASSMDRTYEQYF
DNA: TGTGCCAGCAGCATGGACAGAACCTACGAGCAGTACTTC
size: once
V: TRBV7-2
D: -
J: TRBJ2-7

CDR3: CASSTQRQGPNTGELFF
DNA: TGTGCCAGCAGCACCCAGAGACAGGGCCCAAACACCGGGGAGCTGTTTTTT
size: -
V: TRBV7-8
D: TRBD1
J: TRBJ2-2

CDR3: CASSLGPPYAGETQYF
DNA: TGTGCCAGCAGCTTAGGACCTCCCTATGCAGGAGAGACCCAGTACTTC
size: -
V: TRBV11-2
D: -
J: TRBJ2-5

CDR3: CASSLEPSSAPTGEQYF
DNA: TGCGCCAGCAGCTTGGAGCCCTCCAGCGCCCCTACGGGAGAGCAGTACTTC
size: -
V: TRBV5-1
D: -
J: TRBJ2-7

CDR3: CASSFPTGVSTDTQYF
DNA: TGTGCCAGCAGTTTCCCCACAGGAGTTAGCACAGATACGCAGTATTTT
size: -
V: TRBV28
D: -
J: TRBJ2-3

CDR3: CASSPLGGGYGYTF
DNA: TGTGCCAGCAGTCCACTTGGGGGCGGCTATGGCTACACCTTC
size: -
V: TRBV6-5
D: -
J: TRBJ1-2

CDR3: CAWTIAGTGINQPQHF
DNA: TGTGCCTGGACCATAGCTGGGACAGGCATCAATCAGCCCCAGCATTTT
size: few
V: TRBV30
D: TRBD1
J: TRBJ1-5

CDR3: CASRRLGTSGIHEQFF
DNA: TGTGCCAGCAGACGATTGGGGACTAGCGGCATACATGAGCAGTTCTTC
size: -
V: TRBV28
D: TRBD2
J: TRBJ2-1